The rows below give T cell receptor beta chains drawn from one sample of a study of cytomegalovirus exposure and HLA in healthy donors. Sequencing was performed with immunoSEQ multiplex PCR; in TCRdb, only in-frame clones are kept and a portion is missing. This sample's table reports more than 45,000 clones. Sequenced sample: PBMCs. The origin of the receptors is a woman in her thirties or forties in good health and CMV-seronegative. The CDR3 runs from the conserved cysteine through the conserved F or W. The order of the fields is V gene, CDR3 protein.

V: TRBV13
CDR3: CASSSGTERKQYF

V: TRBV4-3
CDR3: CASSQAPTGQGATEAFF

V: TRBV4-3
CDR3: CASSQERPGETQYF

V: TRBV7-2
CDR3: CASSLSSGGAYEQYF

V: TRBV28
CDR3: CASSPGQGTYEQYF

V: TRBV30
CDR3: CAWSRVGGDSNQPQHF

V: TRBV29-1
CDR3: CSVESGTPYNEQFF

V: TRBV30
CDR3: CAWSRDNNEKLFF

V: TRBV5-1
CDR3: CASSPGQSSTDTQYF

V: TRBV30
CDR3: CAGSVGAGGGEKLFF

V: TRBV6-1
CDR3: CASRTGTGGIGELFF

V: TRBV5-6
CDR3: CASSLGPGDYNEQFF

V: TRBV30
CDR3: CAWSSGGGSAYGYTF

V: TRBV19
CDR3: CASSMSSGRRDYEQYF

V: TRBV4-1
CDR3: CASSQGVVLNTEAFF

V: TRBV18
CDR3: CASASGTGGRDQPQHF

V: TRBV6-1
CDR3: CASSPTDTQYF

V: TRBV9
CDR3: CASSASRGTFDTEAFF

V: TRBV28
CDR3: CASSLRYNSPLHF

V: TRBV19
CDR3: CASSYTGEVQPQHF

V: TRBV29-1
CDR3: CSVGAQLQNTEAFF

V: TRBV7-3
CDR3: CASSLMGAGNTEAFF

V: TRBV5-1
CDR3: CASREGASYEQYF

V: TRBV29-1
CDR3: CSVGGLAGARGRNEQFF

V: TRBV6-1
CDR3: CASSHRVGQPQHF

V: TRBV30
CDR3: CAWRDRGSTNEKLFF

V: TRBV28
CDR3: CASSPQGQGASYEQYF

V: TRBV19
CDR3: CASSNRENNQPQHF

V: TRBV7-9
CDR3: CASSLGGESTEAFF

V: TRBV10-3
CDR3: CAISEGTGEVHTQYF

V: TRBV9
CDR3: CASSPPGFPDTQYF

V: TRBV10-3
CDR3: CAISERGGPSTGELFF

V: TRBV19
CDR3: CASKRNSNTDTQYF

V: TRBV4-3
CDR3: CASSQDGGGGSETQYF

V: TRBV5-4
CDR3: CASSPGTSGVEQYF

V: TRBV2
CDR3: CASSELSSPLHF

V: TRBV6-1
CDR3: CASIPDRGSTYEQYF

V: TRBV6-5
CDR3: CASSYSSDQGYGYTF

V: TRBV16
CDR3: CASSQSIYGYTF

V: TRBV6-5
CDR3: CASSYLPTAGYTF

V: TRBV11-2
CDR3: CASSFGGNTIYF

V: TRBV7-2
CDR3: CASSLGTFRETQYF

V: TRBV5-1
CDR3: CASSPLGTGEYGYTF

V: TRBV9
CDR3: CASSGGGGFNQPQHF

V: TRBV6-1
CDR3: CASSEVGDSAYGYTF

V: TRBV7-9
CDR3: CASSGTGISNQPQHF

V: TRBV29-1
CDR3: CSVGRSLNTEAFF

V: TRBV5-4
CDR3: CASSSGLAGYTGELFF

V: TRBV4-3
CDR3: CASSQESGAGANVLTF

V: TRBV5-1
CDR3: CASSSPTTGVRWDGYTF

V: TRBV30
CDR3: CAWSVQGSNEQFF

V: TRBV19
CDR3: CASSQQGIQPGANVLTF

V: TRBV6-5
CDR3: CASSPGQGTNGYTF

V: TRBV2
CDR3: CASSAVRASDTQYF

V: TRBV11-2
CDR3: CASDRGGRNSPLHF

V: TRBV6-5
CDR3: CASSYGGGGEKLFF

V: TRBV15
CDR3: CATSKERGSGELFF